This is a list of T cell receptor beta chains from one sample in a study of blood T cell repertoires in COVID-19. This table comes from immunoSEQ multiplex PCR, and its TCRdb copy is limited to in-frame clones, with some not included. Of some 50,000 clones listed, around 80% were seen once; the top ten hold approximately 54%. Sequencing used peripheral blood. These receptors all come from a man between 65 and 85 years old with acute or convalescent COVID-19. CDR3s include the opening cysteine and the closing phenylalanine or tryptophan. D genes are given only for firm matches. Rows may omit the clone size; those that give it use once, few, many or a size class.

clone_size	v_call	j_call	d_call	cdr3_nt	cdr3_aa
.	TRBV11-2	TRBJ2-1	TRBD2	TGTGCCAGCAGCCTACCGGGGGGAGGGGTCAATGAGCAGTTCTTC	CASSLPGGGVNEQFF
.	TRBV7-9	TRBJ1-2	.	TGTGCCAGCAGCCCGGGGGCTAACTATGGCTACACCTTC	CASSPGANYGYTF
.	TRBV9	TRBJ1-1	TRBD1	TGTGCCAGCAGCCTAACCGGGACAGGGAACACTGAAGCTTTCTTT	CASSLTGTGNTEAFF
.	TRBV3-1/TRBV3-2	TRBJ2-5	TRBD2	TGTGCCAGCAGCCAGTTTAGCGGGGGGATGGAGACCCAGTACTTC	CASSQFSGGMETQYF
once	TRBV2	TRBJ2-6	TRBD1	TGTGCCAGCAAACAGGACAGGGTGGGGGCCAACGTCCTGACTTTC	CASKQDRVGANVLTF
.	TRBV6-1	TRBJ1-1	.	TGTGCCAGCAGTGAAACTAAGGACACTGAAGCTTTCTTT	CASSETKDTEAFF
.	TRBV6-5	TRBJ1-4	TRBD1	TGTGCCAGCAGCCAGGGGGTGAGCGAAAAACTGTTTTTT	CASSQGVSEKLFF
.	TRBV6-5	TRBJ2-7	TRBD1	TGTGCCAGCAGTTACTCGAAGGGACAGGCCTCCTACGAGCAGTACTTC	CASSYSKGQASYEQYF
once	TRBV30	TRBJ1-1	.	TGTGCCTGGGCTGCAGGGGCGAACACTGAAGCTTTCTTT	CAWAAGANTEAFF
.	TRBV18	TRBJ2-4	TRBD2	TGTGCCAGCTCACCGCCTAGGGAGGGTGCCAAAAACATTCAGTACTTC	CASSPPREGAKNIQYF
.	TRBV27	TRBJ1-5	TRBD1	TGTGCCAGCAGTGGGGGGACAGGAGATACCCTTTATAGCAATCAGCCCCAGCATTTT	CASSGGTGDTLYSNQPQHF
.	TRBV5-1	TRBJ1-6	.	TGCGCCAGCAGGACTGGACAGATCCGAGATAATTCACCCCTCCACTTT	CASRTGQIRDNSPLHF
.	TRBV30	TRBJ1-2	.	TGTGCCTGGAGTCTCGGGGGTTATGGCTACACCTTC	CAWSLGGYGYTF
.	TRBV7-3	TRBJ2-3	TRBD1	TGTGCCAGCAGCTTAGGGACAGCTGCAGATACGCAGTATTTT	CASSLGTAADTQYF
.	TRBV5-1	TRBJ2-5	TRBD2	TGCGCCAGCAGCTTATTAGCTAGCGGTCAAGAGACCCAGTACTTC	CASSLLASGQETQYF
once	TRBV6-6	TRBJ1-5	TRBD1	TGTGCCAGCACCCAAGACAGGGGGCAACAGCCCCAGCATTTT	CASTQDRGQQPQHF
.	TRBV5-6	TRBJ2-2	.	TGTGCCAGCAGCTTCGTCCTAGCCGGGGAGCTGTTTTTT	CASSFVLAGELFF
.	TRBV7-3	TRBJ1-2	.	TGTGCCAGCAGCTTAATTCCCCATGCTGCGGATGGCTACACCTTC	CASSLIPHAADGYTF
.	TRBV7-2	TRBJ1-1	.	TGTGCCAGCAGCTTCCAGGGGAACACTGAAGCTTTCTTT	CASSFQGNTEAFF
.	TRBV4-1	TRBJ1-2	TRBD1	TGCGCCAGCAGCCACAGCAGGGGGCGCGGCTATGGCTACACCTTC	CASSHSRGRGYGYTF
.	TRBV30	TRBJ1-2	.	TGTGCCTGGAGTGTAGGCGGACAGATCTATGGCTACACCTTC	CAWSVGGQIYGYTF
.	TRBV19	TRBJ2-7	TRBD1	TGTGCCAGTAGTTTAACAGGGGGCAAGACCTACGAGCAGTACTTC	CASSLTGGKTYEQYF
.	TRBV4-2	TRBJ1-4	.	TGTGCCAGCAGCCAAGTTTTGGGGGCAGGCGAAAAACTGTTTTTT	CASSQVLGAGEKLFF
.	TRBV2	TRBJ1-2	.	TGTGCCAGCAGTCCGCGGCCCAGTTATGGCTACACCTTC	CASSPRPSYGYTF
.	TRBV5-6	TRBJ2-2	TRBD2	TGTGCCAGCAGCGCGACTAGCGGTGTAAAGTCCGGGGAGCTGTTTTTT	CASSATSGVKSGELFF
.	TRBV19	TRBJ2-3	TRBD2	TGTGCCAGTAGATCCCCCGGGACTATGGTAGATACGCAGTATTTT	CASRSPGTMVDTQYF
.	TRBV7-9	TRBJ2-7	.	TGTGCCAGCAGCCCCTACGGCAGGGGCGGCCCCTACGAGCAGTACTTC	CASSPYGRGGPYEQYF
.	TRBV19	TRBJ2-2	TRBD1	TGTGCCAGTAGTATTTTCATTTTGGACAGGGGGAACACCGGGGAGCTGTTTTTT	CASSIFILDRGNTGELFF
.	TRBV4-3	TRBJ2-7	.	TGCGCCAGCAGCCACTCTCCGGGAACTTACAACCCCTACGAGCAGTACTTC	CASSHSPGTYNPYEQYF
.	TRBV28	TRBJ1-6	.	TGTGCCACCCTGTGGAACAGGTTAAGCTCACCCCTCCACTTT	CATLWNRLSSPLHF
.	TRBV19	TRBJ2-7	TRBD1	TGTGCCAGTAGCCTTCGGACAGGGACCTACGAGCAGTACTTC	CASSLRTGTYEQYF
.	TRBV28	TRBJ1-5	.	TGTGCCAGCAGTAGCGTTGGCCAGCCCCAGCATTTT	CASSSVGQPQHF
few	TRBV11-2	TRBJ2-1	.	TGTGCCAGCAGCCGAAGGGCAGGGGAGGGGAATGAGCAGTTCTTC	CASSRRAGEGNEQFF
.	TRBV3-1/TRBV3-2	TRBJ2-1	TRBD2	TGTGCCAGCAGCCAGGGACTAGCGGGAGTCAATGAGCAGTTCTTC	CASSQGLAGVNEQFF
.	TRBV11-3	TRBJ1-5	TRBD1	TGTGCCAGCAGCAGACAGGGGGCTGCTCAGCCCCAGCATTTT	CASSRQGAAQPQHF
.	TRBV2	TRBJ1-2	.	TGTGCCAGCAAAAATCGGGACGGGGGTAGGGGCTACACCTTC	CASKNRDGGRGYTF
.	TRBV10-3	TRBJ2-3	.	TGTGCCATCAGTGTTAGGGGTAGCACAGATACGCAGTATTTT	CAISVRGSTDTQYF
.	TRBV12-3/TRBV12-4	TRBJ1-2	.	TGTGCCAGTGCGGGGGCCAGTTATGGCTACACCTTC	CASAGASYGYTF
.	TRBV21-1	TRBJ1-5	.	TGTGCCAGCAGCAAAGTTGGCGAAATGGGACAACCTAGAGTGGGAGGCAATCAGCCCCAGCATTTT	CASSKVGEMGQPRVGGNQPQHF
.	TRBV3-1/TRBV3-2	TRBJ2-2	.	TGTGCCAGCAGCTCACGCGCCGCCGGGGAGCTGTTTTTT	CASSSRAAGELFF
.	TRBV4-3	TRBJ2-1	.	TGCGCCAGCAGCCTTAACTACAATGAGCAGTTCTTC	CASSLNYNEQFF
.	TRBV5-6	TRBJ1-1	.	TGTGCCAGCAGCTTCTCAGTGAACACTGAAGCTTTCTTT	CASSFSVNTEAFF
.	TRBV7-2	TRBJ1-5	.	TGTGCCAGCAGCTTACAGAATAGCAATCAGCCCCAGCATTTT	CASSLQNSNQPQHF
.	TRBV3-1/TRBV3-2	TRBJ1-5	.	TGTGCCAGCAGCCAGGGGGCAATTAGCAATCAGCCCCAGCATTTT	CASSQGAISNQPQHF